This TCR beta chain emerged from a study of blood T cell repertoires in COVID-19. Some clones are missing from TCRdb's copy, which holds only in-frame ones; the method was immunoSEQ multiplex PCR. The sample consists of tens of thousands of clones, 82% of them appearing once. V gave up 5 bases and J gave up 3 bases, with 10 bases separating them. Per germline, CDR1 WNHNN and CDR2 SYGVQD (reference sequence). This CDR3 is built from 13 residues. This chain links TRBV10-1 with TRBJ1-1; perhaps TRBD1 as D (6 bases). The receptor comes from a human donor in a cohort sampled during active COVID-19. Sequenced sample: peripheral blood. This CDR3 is CASSHRADTEAFF. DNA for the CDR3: TGCGCCAGCAGTCACAGGGCTGACACTGAAGCTTTCTTT.